This paragraph reports one T cell receptor (beta chain). Antigen unknown. This entry belongs to a study of T cell responses to AZD1222 COVID-19 vaccine. The CDR3 covers 16 residues. Germline trimming cut 0 bases from V and 2 bases from J; bases unmatched to any gene: 3. Germline values: CDR1 SGDLS, CDR2 YYNGEE. Study-wide results and caveats: A mostly white British donor set with more females was recruited, and clonal diversity was possibly underestimated. Just a handful of AZD1222 recipients were seropositive at baseline. Reportedly, close to half of spike-specific TCRs are directed against unmutated variant regions.

Measured with immunoSEQ multiplex PCR; TCRdb has only the in-frame clones, and not every one. The sample includes about 150,000 clones, 92% of them seen just once. The clonotype comes from an adult in good health. Sample: peripheral blood, taken on day 0 of AZD1222 vaccination. The V and J genes are TRBV9 and TRBJ2-2, with TRBD2 identical over 8 bases. CDR3 region: CASSVVAGGNTGELFF. In DNA form, the CDR3 reads TGTGCCAGCAGCGTAGTGGCGGGAGGAAACACCGGGGAGCTGTTTTTT.